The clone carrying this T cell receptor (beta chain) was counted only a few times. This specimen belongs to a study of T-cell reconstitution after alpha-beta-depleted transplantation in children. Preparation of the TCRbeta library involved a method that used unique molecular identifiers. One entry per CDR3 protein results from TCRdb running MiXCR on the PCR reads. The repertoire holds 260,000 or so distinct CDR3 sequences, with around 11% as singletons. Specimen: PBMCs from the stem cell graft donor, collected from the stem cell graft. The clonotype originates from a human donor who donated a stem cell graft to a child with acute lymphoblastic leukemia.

The CDR3 sequence: CSASSGTGHFSYEQYF. CDR3 in DNA: TGCAGTGCTAGTTCGGGGACAGGACACTTCTCCTACGAGCAGTACTTC. V usage is TRBV20-1 and J usage is TRBJ2-7, with TRBD1 matching 8 bases. With V trimmed by 3 bases and J by 0 bases, 10 bases remained unmatched. Germline V gene sequence: CDR1 DFQATT, CDR2 SNEGSKA (reference sequence). CDR3 length equals 16 residues.